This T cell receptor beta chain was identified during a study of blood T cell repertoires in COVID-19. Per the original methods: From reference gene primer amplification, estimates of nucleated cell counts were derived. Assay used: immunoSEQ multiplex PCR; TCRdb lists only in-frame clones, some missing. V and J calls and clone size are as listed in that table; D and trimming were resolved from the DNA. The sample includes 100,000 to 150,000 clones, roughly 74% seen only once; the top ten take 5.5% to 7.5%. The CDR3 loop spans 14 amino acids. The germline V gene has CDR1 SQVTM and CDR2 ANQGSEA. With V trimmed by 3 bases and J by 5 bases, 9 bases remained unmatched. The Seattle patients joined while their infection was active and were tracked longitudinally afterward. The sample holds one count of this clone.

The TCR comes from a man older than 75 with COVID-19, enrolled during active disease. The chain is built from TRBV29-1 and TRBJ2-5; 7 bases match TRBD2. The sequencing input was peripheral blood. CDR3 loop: CSVEVAGAEETQYF. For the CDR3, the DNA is TGCAGCGTTGAGGTCGCGGGAGCGGAGGAGACCCAGTACTTC.